The text below deals with one T cell receptor beta chain. The antigen remains undetermined. The whole isolated RNA underwent reverse transcription, so sequencing captured expressed TCRB transcripts. Clones were read by immunoSEQ multiplex PCR, and TCRdb kept only the in-frame ones, dropping some. The table lists approximately 44,000 clones, roughly 70% of them singletons. This specimen comes from a study of beta chain features in type 1 diabetes. From germline, CDR1 is LGHNA and CDR2 YNFKEQ. The V segment lost 3 bases and the J segment 2 bases; nucleotides outside the gene matches: 5. The CDR3 spans 17 residues. Study conclusions and caveats: Although PCR might favor shorter templates, it would do so equally in patients and controls. Shortening that was moderate but significant affected the TCRB CDR3s of Type 1 diabetes patients in all four CD4+ subsets. Fewer insertions but more deletions were seen at VDJ junctions in type 1 diabetes patients.

This receptor was identified in a woman aged 18-35 years with type 1 diabetes. The chain carries TRBV4-2 and TRBJ2-3, with 13 positions matching TRBD2. Input material: Tregs from blood. CDR3: CASSQRLAGGHTDTQYF. The CDR3 bases are TGTGCCAGCAGCCAGAGACTAGCGGGAGGTCACACAGATACGCAGTATTTT.